This T cell receptor (beta chain) was sequenced for a study of blood T cell repertoires in COVID-19. The wider study: COVID-19 samples from acute and convalescent phases originated in the United States, Italy and Spain.

Recruits, aged 18 to 89 years, lived in 25 or so US areas. Participants were placed into cohorts based on the clinical history they reported. Original handling: Counts of nucleated cells, estimated from reference gene primer amplification, were obtained. Clones were sequenced by immunoSEQ multiplex PCR, and TCRdb holds only the in-frame ones, with some missing. From that table come the V and J calls and clone size; the DNA was used to work out D and trimming. The table lists approximately 300,000 clones, nearly 90% of them singletons, with under 6% in the top ten. This clone was counted only a few times. The CDR3 contains 16 residues. Germline CDR1 reads MNHEY; CDR2 reads SVGEGT. V was cut by 0 bases and J by 6 bases, with 17 bases left in between.

The chain has TRBV6-2 or TRBV6-3 and TRBJ1-1; tentative D call: TRBD1 (5 bases). The receptor was derived from a woman aged 25 to 39 who had recovered from COVID-19. Sequenced sample: PBMCs or T cells enriched from blood (not recorded which). DNA of the CDR3: TGTGCCAGCAGTTACTCTTTCTGGGCAGGGATCTCTGAAGCTTTCTTT. This sequence encodes CASSYSFWAGISEAFF.